These 3 T cell receptor beta chains share one sample of origin, sequenced in a study of Ad26.COV2.S vaccination and SARS-CoV-2 variants. Described treatment: roughly 19 received Ad26.COV2.S at low or high dose, single or two shots; roughly five received placebo; per-sample allocation not given. After the first vaccine or placebo injection, samples were drawn on day 63. Sequenced by immunoSEQ multiplex PCR; TCRdb stores in-frame clones only, minus some. Of around 400,000 clones listed, about nine tenths were seen once; the top ten hold 10% to 15%. The specimen was peripheral blood, collected in a trial of Ad26.COV2.S vaccine versus placebo. The receptor source for this set is a person between 18 and 59 years old who received the Ad26.COV2.S COVID-19 vaccine or a placebo.

This clone appeared a few times. V and J are TRBV6-6 and TRBJ2-1; 9 nucleotides align to TRBD1. This CDR3 region has 16 residues. The V gene end was trimmed by 0 bases and the J gene end by 7 bases; junction bases not matched to a gene: 7. Germline V gene lookup returns CDR1 MNHNY and CDR2 SVGAGI (reference sequence). The DNA for the CDR3 is TGTGCCAGCAGTTACTCCCCGACAGGGGGAGAGAATGAGCAGTTCTTC. Translating gives CASSYSPTGGENEQFF.

This chain uses TRBV11-2 with TRBJ2-7; 7 positions match TRBD2. The germline gives CDR1 SGHAT, CDR2 FQNNGV. The CDR3 runs to 14 residues. With 8 bases clipped from V and 0 bases from J, the junction kept 7 bases outside the gene matches. The chain's CDR3 is CASGLAASSYEQYF. The CDR3 DNA reads as TGTGCCAGCGGGCTAGCGGCTAGCTCCTACGAGCAGTACTTC. Using reference TRBV11-2 and TRBJ2-7 for the parts outside the CDR3, the full variable domain is EAGVAQSPRYKIIEKRQSVAFWCNPISGHATLYWYQQILGQGPKLLIQFQNNGVVDDSQLPKDRFSAERLKGVDSTLKIQPAKLEDSAVYLCASGLAASSYEQYFGPGTRLTVT.

J is TRBJ2-7 and V is TRBV24-1; either TRBD1 or TRBD2 may supply D (5 bases each). Deletions cut 3 bases from V and 3 bases from J, with 20 bases between. Germline V gene sequence: CDR1 KGHDR, CDR2 SFDVKD. The length of the CDR3 is 17 residues. CDR3 residues: CATSDIGRDVPDYEQYF. The CDR3 nucleotides read TGTGCCACCAGTGATATAGGTCGGGACGTACCGGACTACGAGCAGTACTTC.